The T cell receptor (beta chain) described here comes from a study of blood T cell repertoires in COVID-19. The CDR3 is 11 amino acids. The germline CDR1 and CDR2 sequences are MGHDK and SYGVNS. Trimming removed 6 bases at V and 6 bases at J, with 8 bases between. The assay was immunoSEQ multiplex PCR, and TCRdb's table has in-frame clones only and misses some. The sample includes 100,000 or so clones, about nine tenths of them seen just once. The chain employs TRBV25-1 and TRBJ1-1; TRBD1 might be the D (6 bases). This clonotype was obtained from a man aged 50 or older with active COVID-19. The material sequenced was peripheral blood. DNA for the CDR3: TGTGCCAGCAGGGGGGGGCCTGAAGCTTTCTTT. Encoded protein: CASRGGPEAFF.